The T cell receptor beta chain described here comes from a study of shared clonotypes between healthy human individuals. Sequencing was performed with immunoSEQ multiplex PCR; in TCRdb, only in-frame clones are kept and a portion is missing. In the table there are about 680,000 clones, about 91% of which are singletons. CD45RO negativity and positive selection for CCR7 defined naive CD8 cells, a population that excluded terminally differentiated effector memory CD45RA+ cells. Study outcomes and limitations: Only blood was sampled; tissue repertoires likely differ.

This clone was counted a single time. Its specificity is not known. The CDR3 covers 12 residues. V lost 5 bases, J lost 5 bases, and 10 bases lay in between. Germline loops: CDR1 PRHDT, CDR2 FYEKMQ (reference sequence). Sequenced input: naive CD8+ T cells sorted from blood. The receptor comes from a man under 40 in good health. The genes are TRBV13 and TRBJ2-7, with D perhaps TRBD1 (5 bases). The CDR3 DNA is TGTGCCAGCAGCCAGGGTTTCAACGAGCAGTACTTC. Amino acid sequence: CASSQGFNEQYF.